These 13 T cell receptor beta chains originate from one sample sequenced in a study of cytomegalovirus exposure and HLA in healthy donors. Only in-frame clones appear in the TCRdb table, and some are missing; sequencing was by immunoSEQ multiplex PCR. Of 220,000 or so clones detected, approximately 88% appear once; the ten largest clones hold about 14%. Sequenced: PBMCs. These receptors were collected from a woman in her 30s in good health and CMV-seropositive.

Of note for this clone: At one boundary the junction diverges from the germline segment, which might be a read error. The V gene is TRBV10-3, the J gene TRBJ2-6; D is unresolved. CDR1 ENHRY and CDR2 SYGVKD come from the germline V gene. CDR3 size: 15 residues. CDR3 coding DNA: TGTGCCAGCAGTGATAAAAACTCTGGGGCCAACGTCCTGACTTTC. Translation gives CASSDKNSGANVLTF.

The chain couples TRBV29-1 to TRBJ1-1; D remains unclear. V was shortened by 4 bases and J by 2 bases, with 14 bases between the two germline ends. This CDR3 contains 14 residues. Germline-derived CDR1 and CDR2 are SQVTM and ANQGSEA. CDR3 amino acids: CSVVRMTLNTEAFF. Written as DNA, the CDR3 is TGCAGCGTTGTCCGTATGACATTAAACACTGAAGCTTTCTTT.

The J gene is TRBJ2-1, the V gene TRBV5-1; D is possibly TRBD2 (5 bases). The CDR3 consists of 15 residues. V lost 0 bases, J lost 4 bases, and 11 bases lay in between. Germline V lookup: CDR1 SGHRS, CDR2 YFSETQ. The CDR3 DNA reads TGCGCCAGCAGCTTGGGGCTAGCCAAATACAATGAGCAGTTCTTC. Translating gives CASSLGLAKYNEQFF.

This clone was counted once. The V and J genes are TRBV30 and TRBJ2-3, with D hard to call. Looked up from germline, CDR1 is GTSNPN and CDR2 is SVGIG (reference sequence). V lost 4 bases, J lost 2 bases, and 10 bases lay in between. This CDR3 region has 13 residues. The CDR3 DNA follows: TGTGCCTGGACTGGCTTGTTCACAGATACGCAGTATTTT. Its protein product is CAWTGLFTDTQYF.

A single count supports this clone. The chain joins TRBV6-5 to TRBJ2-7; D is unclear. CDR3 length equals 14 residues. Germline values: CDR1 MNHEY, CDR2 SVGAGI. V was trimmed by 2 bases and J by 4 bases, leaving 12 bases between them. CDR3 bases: TGTGCCAGCAGTTACAACCTGGACCGTTACGAGCAGTACTTC. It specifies CASSYNLDRYEQYF.

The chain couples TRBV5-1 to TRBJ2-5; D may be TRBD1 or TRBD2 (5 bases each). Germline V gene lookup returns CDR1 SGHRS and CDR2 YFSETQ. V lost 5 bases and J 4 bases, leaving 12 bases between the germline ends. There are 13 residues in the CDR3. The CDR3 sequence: CASRAGAGETQYF. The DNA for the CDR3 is TGCGCCAGCAGGGCCGGGGCCGGAGAGACCCAGTACTTC. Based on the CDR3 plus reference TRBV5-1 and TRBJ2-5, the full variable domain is KAGVTQTPRYLIKTRGQQVTLSCSPISGHRSVSWYQQTPGQGLQFLFEYFSETQRNKGNFPGRFSGRQFSNSRSEMNVSTLELGDSALYLCASRAGAGETQYFGPGTRLLVL.

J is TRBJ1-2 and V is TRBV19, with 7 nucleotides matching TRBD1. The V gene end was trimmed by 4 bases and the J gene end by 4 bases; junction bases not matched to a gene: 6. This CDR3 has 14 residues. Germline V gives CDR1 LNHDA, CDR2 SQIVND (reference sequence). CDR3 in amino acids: CASSRYPGGYGYTF. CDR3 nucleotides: TGTGCCAGTAGTAGGTACCCAGGGGGCTATGGCTACACCTTC.

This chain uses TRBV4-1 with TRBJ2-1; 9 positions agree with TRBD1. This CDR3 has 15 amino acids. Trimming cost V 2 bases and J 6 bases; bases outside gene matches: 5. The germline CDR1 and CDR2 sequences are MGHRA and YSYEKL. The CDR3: CASSQQGQGPNEQFF. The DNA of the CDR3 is TGCGCCAGCAGCCAACAGGGACAGGGCCCCAATGAGCAGTTCTTC.

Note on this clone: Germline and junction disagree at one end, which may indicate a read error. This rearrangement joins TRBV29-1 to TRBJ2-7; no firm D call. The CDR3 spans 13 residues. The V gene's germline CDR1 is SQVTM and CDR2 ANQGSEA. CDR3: CSVEGRQSYEQYF. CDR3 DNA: TGCAGCGTAGAAGGCAGGCAATCCTACGAGCAGTACTTC.

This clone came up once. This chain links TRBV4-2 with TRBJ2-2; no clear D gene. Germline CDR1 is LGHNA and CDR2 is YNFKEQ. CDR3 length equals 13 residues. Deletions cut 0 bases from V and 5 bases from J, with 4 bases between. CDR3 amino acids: CASSQEETGELFF. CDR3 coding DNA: TGTGCCAGCAGCCAAGAGGAAACCGGGGAGCTGTTTTTT.

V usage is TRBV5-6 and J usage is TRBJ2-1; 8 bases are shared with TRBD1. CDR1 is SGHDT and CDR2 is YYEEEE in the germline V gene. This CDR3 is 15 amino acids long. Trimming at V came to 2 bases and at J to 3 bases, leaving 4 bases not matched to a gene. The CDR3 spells CASSLTGTGYNEQFF. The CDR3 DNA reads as TGTGCCAGCAGCTTAACCGGGACAGGCTACAATGAGCAGTTCTTC.

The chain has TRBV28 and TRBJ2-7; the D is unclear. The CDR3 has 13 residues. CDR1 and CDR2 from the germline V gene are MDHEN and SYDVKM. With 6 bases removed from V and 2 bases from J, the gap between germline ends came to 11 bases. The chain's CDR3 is CASSVGRTYEQYF. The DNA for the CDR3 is TGTGCCAGCAGCGTCGGTAGGACCTACGAGCAGTACTTC.

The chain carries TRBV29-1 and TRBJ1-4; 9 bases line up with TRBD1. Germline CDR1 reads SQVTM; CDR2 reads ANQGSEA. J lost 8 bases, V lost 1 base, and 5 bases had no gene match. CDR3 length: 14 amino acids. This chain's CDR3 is CSVEGGTGLEKLFF. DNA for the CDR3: TGCAGCGTTGAAGGTGGGACAGGGTTGGAAAAACTGTTTTTT.